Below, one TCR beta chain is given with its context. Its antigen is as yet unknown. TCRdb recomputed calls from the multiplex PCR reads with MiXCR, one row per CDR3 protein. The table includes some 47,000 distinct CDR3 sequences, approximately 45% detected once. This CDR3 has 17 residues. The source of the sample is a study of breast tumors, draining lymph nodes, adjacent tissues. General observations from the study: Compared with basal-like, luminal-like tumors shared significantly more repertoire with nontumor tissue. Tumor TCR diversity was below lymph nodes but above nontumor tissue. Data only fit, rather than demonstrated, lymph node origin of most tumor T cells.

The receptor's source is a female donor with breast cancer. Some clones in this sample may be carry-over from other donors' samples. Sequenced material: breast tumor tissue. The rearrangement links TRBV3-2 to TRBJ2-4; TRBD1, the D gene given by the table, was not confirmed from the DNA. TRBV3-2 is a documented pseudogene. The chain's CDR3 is CASSRPHPLEGKNIQYF. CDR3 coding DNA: TGTGCCAGCAGCCGCCCCCACCCCCTCGAGGGCAAAAACATTCAGTACTTC.